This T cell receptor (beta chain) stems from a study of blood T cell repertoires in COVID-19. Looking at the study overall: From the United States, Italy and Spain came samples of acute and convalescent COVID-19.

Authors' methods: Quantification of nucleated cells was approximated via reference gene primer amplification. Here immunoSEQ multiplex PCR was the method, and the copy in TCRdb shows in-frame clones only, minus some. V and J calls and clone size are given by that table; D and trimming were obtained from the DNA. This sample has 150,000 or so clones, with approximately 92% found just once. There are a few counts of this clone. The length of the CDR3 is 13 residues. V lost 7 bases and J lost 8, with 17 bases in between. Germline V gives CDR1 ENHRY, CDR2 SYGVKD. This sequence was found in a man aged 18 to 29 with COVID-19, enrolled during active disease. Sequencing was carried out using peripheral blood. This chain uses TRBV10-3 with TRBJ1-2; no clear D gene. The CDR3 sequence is CAITTDSTGGYTF. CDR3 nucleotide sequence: TGTGCCATCACCACGGACTCCACGGGAGGCTACACCTTC.